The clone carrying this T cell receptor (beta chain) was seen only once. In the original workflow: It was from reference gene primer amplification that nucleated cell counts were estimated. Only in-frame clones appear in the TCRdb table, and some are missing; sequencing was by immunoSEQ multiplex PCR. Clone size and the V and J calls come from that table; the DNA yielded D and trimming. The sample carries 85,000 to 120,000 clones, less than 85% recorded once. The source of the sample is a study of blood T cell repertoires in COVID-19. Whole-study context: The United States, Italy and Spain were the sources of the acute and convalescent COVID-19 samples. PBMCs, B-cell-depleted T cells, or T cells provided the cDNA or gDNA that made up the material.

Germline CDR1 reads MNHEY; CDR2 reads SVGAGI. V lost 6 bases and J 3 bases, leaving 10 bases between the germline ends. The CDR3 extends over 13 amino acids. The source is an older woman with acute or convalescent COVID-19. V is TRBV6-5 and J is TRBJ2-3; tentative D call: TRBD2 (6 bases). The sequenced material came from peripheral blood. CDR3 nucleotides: TGTGCCAGCAGCCCGGACTATACAGATACGCAGTATTTT. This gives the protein CASSPDYTDTQYF.